One TCR beta chain is described in this entry. Its antigen is currently unknown. Germline-derived CDR1 and CDR2 are SGHRS and YFSETQ. The CDR3 totals 13 residues. V was trimmed by 6 bases and J by 4 bases, leaving 11 bases between them. This sample is drawn from a study of cytotoxic CD8 clonotypes in ibrutinib-treated CLL. Overall study findings and caveats: Clonality rose at ibrutinib response, held steady in sustained remission, and fell toward baseline at progression. Public clonotypes, an uncommon group, contracted or remained stable on treatment.

Generated by immunoSEQ multiplex PCR, the TCRdb table keeps only in-frame clones and is missing some. The sample consists of about 160,000 clones, approximately 84% of them appearing once. Cryopreserved PBMCs supplied 2 to 2.5 micrograms of genomic DNA for TCR beta libraries. Here the sequenced sample was PBMCs, taken after 24 months of ibrutinib treatment. The TCR comes from a human donor with chronic lymphocytic leukemia. The chain uses TRBV5-1 and TRBJ2-1; D not certain. The CDR3 DNA follows: TGCGCCAGCATGGATCTAGGATACAATGAGCAGTTCTTC. This sequence encodes CASMDLGYNEQFF.